This entry is about one TCR beta chain. The authors' processing: Quantification of nucleated cells was approximated via reference gene primer amplification. The method was immunoSEQ multiplex PCR; TCRdb's version includes in-frame clones alone and lacks a portion of them. The V and J calls and the clone size are those of that table, but D and trimming were determined from the DNA. This sample has about 270,000 clones; 80% to 90% occur once, and the top ten carry 2% to 3%. Enrollees, roughly 18 to 90 years old, lived in approximately 25 US areas. For recovered donors of Cohort 3, there were two negative PCRs, clearance, or symptom resolution. This sample was included in a study of blood T cell repertoires in COVID-19. Study-level background: T cells, B-cell-depleted T cells, or PBMCs provided the cDNA or gDNA that served as material.

Trimming shortened V by 3 bases and J by 8 bases, and 10 bases separated the two germline ends. Germline V gene lookup returns CDR1 MGHRA and CDR2 YSYEKL. The CDR3 has 13 residues. This clonotype originated in a woman younger than 35 who had recovered from COVID-19. The chain uses TRBV4-1 and TRBJ1-4; D not certain. The sample comprised PBMCs or T cells enriched from blood (not recorded which). The CDR3 sequence is CASSHPEGEKLFF. The DNA of the CDR3 is TGCGCCAGCAGCCATCCCGAGGGAGAAAAACTGTTTTTT.